The 20 T cell receptor beta chains below all came from one sample that was sequenced in a study of cytomegalovirus exposure and HLA in healthy donors (dated by TCRdb to the late 2010s). Library generation was performed with the immunoSEQ multiplex PCR assay. The multiplex PCR relied on a mix of 60 forward primers for TCR Vbeta segments and 13 reverse primers for TCR Jbeta segments. In TCRdb, the immuneACCESS table is reduced to in-frame sequences with V and J assigned. These tables do not hold every clone; where another copy was compared, an unresolved V gene accounts for under half, and the others remain unexplained. Present in this sample are roughly 120,000 clones, approximately 76% of which were seen just once. Together, the top ten hold approximately 30% of the sample. Source material: PBMCs. These TCRs come from a man aged 60 to 75 in good health and CMV-seropositive.

This clone was seen just once. The chain recombines TRBV11-2 with TRBJ1-1; D gene ambiguous. CDR3 size: 14 residues. V was cut by 6 bases and J by 1 base, with 12 bases left in between. Germline V gene sequence: CDR1 SGHAT, CDR2 FQNNGV. The CDR3 region has the DNA TGTGCCAGCAGTCCAGGATCAAAGAACACTGAAGCTTTCTTT. It yields the protein CASSPGSKNTEAFF.

The sample holds a few counts of this clone. Other DNA variants within this sample encode the same CDR3. This rearrangement joins TRBV5-1 to TRBJ1-6; 7 bases align to TRBD1. V trimming: 0 bases; J trimming: 10 bases; junction bases outside the gene matches: 4. The CDR3 extends over 14 amino acids. Per germline, CDR1 SGHRS and CDR2 YFSETQ. For the CDR3, the DNA is TGCGCCAGCAGCTTGGGACAGGGCAACTCACCCCTCCACTTT. It specifies CASSLGQGNSPLHF.

This clone was counted a few times. The V gene is TRBV7-2, the J gene TRBJ2-3; 7 positions match TRBD1. Germline trimming cut 5 bases from V and 0 bases from J; bases unmatched to any gene: 5. Per the germline V gene, CDR1 is SGHTA and CDR2 is FQGNSA. The CDR3 is made up of 15 amino acids. CDR3 DNA sequence: TGTGCCAGCAGCCTTCTGGGACAGAGCACAGATACGCAGTATTTT. Translated, it gives CASSLLGQSTDTQYF.

The rearrangement joins TRBV25-1 to TRBJ2-7; 10 bases are a match to TRBD1. The CDR3 length is 15 residues. Trimming cost V 7 bases and J 6 bases; bases outside gene matches: 12. Per germline, CDR1 MGHDK and CDR2 SYGVNS. CDR3 loop: CASNAPGQGEFEQYF. Here the CDR3 DNA reads TGTGCCAGCAATGCCCCCGGACAGGGGGAGTTCGAGCAGTACTTC.

This clone has just one count. CDR3 region: CASSPSGALYGYTF. CDR3 DNA: TGTGCCAGCTCACCATCTGGGGCGCTTTATGGCTACACCTTC. J is TRBJ1-2 and V is TRBV18, with D perhaps matching TRBD1 (5 bases). Trimming stripped 2 bases from V and 5 bases from J, with 12 bases between. The CDR3 consists of 14 residues. Germline CDR1 KGHSH, CDR2 LQKENI.

The rearrangement links TRBV6-1 to TRBJ2-2, with 7 bases identical to TRBD1. J gave up 6 bases and V 5 bases, and 9 bases lay outside the gene matches. This CDR3 region has 15 residues. Germline values: CDR1 MNHNS, CDR2 SASEGT. CDR3 DNA: TGTGCCAGCAGTTCTCGACAGGGTTATTCCGGGGAGCTGTTTTTT. Translated: CASSSRQGYSGELFF.

This clone was detected only a few times. This sequence joins TRBV5-1 and TRBJ2-3; 11 bases are a match to TRBD2. The CDR3 is 16 residues long. V dropped 0 bases and J dropped 6; count of bases not matched to a gene: 6. CDR1 SGHRS and CDR2 YFSETQ come from the germline V gene. CDR3 protein: CASSLGTSGRRDTQYF. The CDR3 DNA reads TGCGCCAGCAGCTTGGGGACTAGCGGGCGTCGGGATACGCAGTATTTT.

This clone has a single count. J is TRBJ2-7 and V is TRBV6-1, with D possibly TRBD2 on 5 matching bases. The CDR3 runs 14 residues. Trimming shortened V by 7 bases and J by 6 bases, and 19 bases separated the two germline ends. CDR1 and CDR2 (germline): MNHNS, SASEGT. The DNA of the CDR3 is TGTGCCAGCACCGCTTCTCCCGTCGGGGTCGAGCAGTACTTC. Its translation is CASTASPVGVEQYF.

This rearrangement joins TRBV5-1 to TRBJ2-5, with 7 bases identical to TRBD2. The end of the DNA aligns better with TRBJ2-7, so the J call may be wrong. The CDR3 has 13 amino acids. CDR1 and CDR2 (germline): SGHRS, YFSETQ. CDR3 protein: CASSYGLAYEQYF. In nucleotides, the CDR3 is TGCGCCAGCAGCTATGGACTAGCCTACGAGCAGTACTTC.

The chain employs TRBV6-6 and TRBJ1-1; possibly TRBD1 for D (5 bases). The V end was cut by 9 bases, the J end by 3 bases, with 14 bases between. The germline CDR1 and CDR2 sequences are MNHNY and SVGAGI (reference sequence). The CDR3 runs to 13 residues. The CDR3 DNA reads TGTGCCAGTGGGGGGGGAAGGTACACTGAAGCTTTCTTT. Protein product: CASGGGRYTEAFF.

The rearrangement uses TRBV5-1 and TRBJ2-1; the D gene is possibly TRBD1 (5 bases). Per germline, CDR1 SGHRS and CDR2 YFSETQ. V was cut by 7 bases and J by 6 bases, with 11 bases left in between. CDR3 size: 12 residues. Written as DNA, the CDR3 is TGCGCCAGCGGGCAGGGCAGCAATGAGCAGTTCTTC. Translation: CASGQGSNEQFF.

J is TRBJ2-1 and V is TRBV19; 8 nucleotides align to TRBD1. The V and J ends lost 3 bases and 8 bases, in that order; junction bases with no gene match: 9. The CDR3 sequence is 15 residues long. The germline CDR1 and CDR2 sequences are LNHDA and SQIVND (reference sequence). CDR3 in amino acids: CASSILGQGAYEQFF. As DNA, the CDR3 is TGTGCCAGTAGTATCCTCGGCCAGGGGGCATATGAGCAGTTCTTC.

This sequence joins TRBV6-4 and TRBJ2-7; TRBD2 agrees at 11 bases. V was clipped by 4 bases and J by 5 bases; unmatched bases: 7. The CDR3 spans 15 residues. CDR1 is MRHNA and CDR2 is SNTAGT in the germline V gene. The CDR3 DNA reads TGTGCCAGCAGTGTTTTTCCGACTAGCGGGAACGAGCAGTACTTC. It encodes CASSVFPTSGNEQYF.

V is TRBV30 and J is TRBJ2-7, with a weak D call TRBD1 (5 bases). Germline V CDR1 and CDR2: GTSNPN, SVGIG (reference sequence). The CDR3 runs 14 residues. Trimming cost V 8 bases and J 3 bases, with 20 bases left between them. CDR3 in DNA: TGTGCCACTTCACCCCCCGACAGAATCTACGAGCAGTACTTC. Translated, it gives CATSPPDRIYEQYF.

The V call is TRBV6-5, the J call TRBJ1-1, with TRBD1 as a possible D gene (6 bases). Germline CDR1 reads MNHEY; CDR2 reads SVGAGI. There are 14 residues in the CDR3. Between the trimmed V and J ends, which lost 10 bases and 7 bases, there was a span of 22 bases. This CDR3 reads CATSLGQGLGEAFF. As DNA, the CDR3 is TGTGCCACATCCTTGGGGCAGGGGTTGGGTGAAGCTTTCTTT.

The chain combines TRBV30 with TRBJ1-1; D is unclear. Germline assignment: CDR1 GTSNPN and CDR2 SVGIG (reference sequence). The CDR3 is made up of 11 amino acids. With 2 bases removed from V and 11 bases from J, the gap between germline ends came to 12 bases. CDR3 nucleotides: TGTGCCTGGAGTCGAGAAAGGGAGGCTTTCTTT. Translating it yields CAWSREREAFF.

The chain combines TRBV30 with TRBJ2-1, with TRBD2 identical over 9 bases. The V and J ends lost 3 bases and 4 bases, in that order; junction bases with no gene match: 4. CDR1 is GTSNPN, CDR2 SVGIG, per germline (reference sequence). The CDR3 totals 14 residues. Here the CDR3 DNA reads TGTGCCTGGAGCCCAGCGGGAGGTTACAATGAGCAGTTCTTC. Amino acids: CAWSPAGGYNEQFF.

This clone was seen only once. The J gene is TRBJ2-3, the V gene TRBV5-5, with D hard to call. CDR3 length equals 13 residues. CDR1 is SGHKS and CDR2 is YYEKEE in the germline V gene (reference sequence). Trimming removed 1 base at V and 4 bases at J, with 7 bases between. CDR3 sequence (DNA): TGTGCCAGCAGCTTGATACAGCCAGATACGCAGTATTTT. This sequence encodes CASSLIQPDTQYF.

V usage is TRBV2 and J usage is TRBJ2-5, with 8 nucleotides matching TRBD1. The J call may be mistaken, given a closer DNA end match to TRBJ2-7. The CDR3 consists of 12 residues. The germline V gene has CDR1 SNHLY and CDR2 FYNNEI. Written as DNA, the CDR3 is TGTGCCATCGGACAGGGTTCGGACGAGCAGTACTTC. Protein sequence: CAIGQGSDEQYF.

V usage is TRBV12-5 and J usage is TRBJ2-2; maybe TRBD1 (5 bases). Germline V gene sequence: CDR1 LGHNT, CDR2 FRNRAP. The CDR3 totals 15 residues. V shed 0 bases and J shed 7 bases, with 12 bases lying between them. In nucleotides, the CDR3 is TGTGCTAGTGGTTTGGTGCAGGGTGGCCACGGGGAGCTGTTTTTT. It encodes CASGLVQGGHGELFF. Full variable domain (missing parts from reference TRBV12-5 and TRBJ2-2): DARVTQTPRHKVTEMGQEVTMRCQPILGHNTVFWYRQTMMQGLELLAYFRNRAPLDDSGMPKDRFSAEMPDATLATLKIQPSEPRDSAVYFCASGLVQGGHGELFFGEGSRLTVL.